What follows are 2 T cell receptor beta chains derived from one specimen sequenced in a study of liver allograft versus peripheral blood T cells. About the study: Blood and transplanted-liver T cell receptor repertoires from recipients were compared.

TCRdb called the reads again in MiXCR, with one record for every CDR3 protein. The sample lists roughly 6,700 distinct CDR3 sequences, around a sixth occurring once. The receptors here all came from a human patient who had a liver transplant. These T cells may partly come from the graft donor.

The chain employs TRBV5-6 and TRBJ1-2; no clear D gene. Germline V lookup: CDR1 SGHDT, CDR2 YYEEEE. The CDR3 has 13 residues. Trimming took off 7 bases at V and 3 bases at J, with 13 bases between the two ends. CDR3 nucleotides: TGTGCCAGCTCCTCCGATTACGACTATGGCTACACCTTC. Translated, it gives CASSSDYDYGYTF.

This clonotype turned up a few times. This sequence joins TRBV5-5 and TRBJ2-7; 11 bases match TRBD1. Germline V gene lookup returns CDR1 SGHKS and CDR2 YYEKEE (reference sequence). V dropped 3 bases and J dropped 3; count of bases not matched to a gene: 8. This CDR3 comprises 16 residues. The CDR3 region has the DNA TGTGCCAGCAGCTCCCCCGGGACAGGGGGGAACTACGAGCAGTACTTC. Protein: CASSSPGTGGNYEQYF.